The entry below describes one T cell receptor beta chain. Its antigen is unidentified. Individual cDNA molecules received unique molecular identifiers during library preparation. Each CDR3 protein gets one entry after TCRdb re-called the 5' RACE reads with MiXCR. The sample shows roughly 100,000 distinct CDR3 sequences, 12% to 15% of them seen only once. The data originate from a study of early T cells in non-severe SARS-CoV-2 infection. Study summary: Chains were unpaired, as sequencing was done on bulk RNA from unsorted whole blood.

Trimming pared 1 base from V and 2 bases from J, leaving 7 bases between. This CDR3 region has 14 residues. Germline lookup yields CDR1 SGHAT and CDR2 FQNNGV. Notes on the study in general: CD4 and private specificities were missed by VDJdb matching, which favored anti-spike CD8 responses.

The chain has TRBV11-2 and TRBJ2-3, with unresolved D. The sequence was collected from an adult who was a healthcare worker with PCR-confirmed SARS-CoV-2 infection or an uninfected control (not recorded which). The sample consisted of whole blood. The DNA for the CDR3 is TGTGCCAGCAGCTTAGCCCAAGTCACAGATACGCAGTATTTT. It translates to CASSLAQVTDTQYF.